This is a list of T cell receptor beta chains from one sample in a study of blood T cell repertoires in COVID-19. Data came from immunoSEQ multiplex PCR; TCRdb stores just in-frame clones and leaves some out. The repertoire holds 50,000 to 60,000 clones, with 83% as singletons. Source material: peripheral blood. These receptors were collected from a man between 40 and 49 years old with acute or convalescent COVID-19. Each CDR3 is given with its conserved first and last residue. D genes are given only for firm matches. Clone size is shown for a subset of rows, as once, few, many or a class of expanded clone.

TRBJ2-1	TRBV11-2	few	TRBD1	TGTGCCAGCAGCTTTCGGGGGGCTCTGGGACAGGGGATATACAATGAGCAGTTCTTC	CASSFRGALGQGIYNEQFF
TRBJ1-5	TRBV3-1/TRBV3-2	.	.	TGTGCCAGCAGCTTGGACGGGGGGCGTCAGCCCCAGCATTTT	CASSLDGGRQPQHF
TRBJ1-4	TRBV21-1	.	.	TGTGCCAGCAGCAAAGGAGGGACAGGGGGTGAATCTAATGAAAAACTGTTTTTT	CASSKGGTGGESNEKLFF
TRBJ1-5	TRBV5-1	.	TRBD1	TGCGCCAGCAGCGCGACAGGGGGAAGTCAGCCCCAGCATTTT	CASSATGGSQPQHF
TRBJ2-1	TRBV24-1	.	TRBD2	TGTGCCACCAGCAAGACTGGACTAGCGGGGCTGAGCTCCTACAATGAGCAGTTCTTC	CATSKTGLAGLSSYNEQFF
TRBJ2-7	TRBV5-1	.	.	TGCGCCAGCAGCTCTGCGTCGTATGAGCAGTACTTC	CASSSASYEQYF
TRBJ1-1	TRBV7-2	.	.	TGTGCCAGCAGCTCACGCCCTACAGCTGAAGCTTTCTTT	CASSSRPTAEAFF
TRBJ2-2	TRBV27	.	TRBD1	TGTGCCACCGGGGACAGGTCGGCCACCGGGGAGCTGTTTTTT	CATGDRSATGELFF
TRBJ1-6	TRBV19	.	TRBD1	TGTGCCAGTAGTATAGGAACATCGGGACAGTATAATTCACCCCTCCACTTT	CASSIGTSGQYNSPLHF
TRBJ1-2	TRBV6-5	.	.	TGTGCCAGCAGGATACAGGGATCCGATGGCTACACCTTC	CASRIQGSDGYTF
TRBJ1-1	TRBV12-3/TRBV12-4	once	TRBD1	TGTGCCAGCGGACCGACAGGGCCCACTGAAGCTTTCTTT	CASGPTGPTEAFF
TRBJ1-2	TRBV18	.	TRBD1	TGTGCCAGCTCACCTCAGGGACAGGGAGGGGGCTACACCTTC	CASSPQGQGGGYTF
TRBJ1-6	TRBV6-4	.	.	TGTGCCAGCAGTTGGGGGGGGTTTAGGAATTCACCCCTCCACTTT	CASSWGGFRNSPLHF
TRBJ1-1	TRBV5-6	.	TRBD1	TGTGCCAGCATCAAACAGGGGAACATGAACACTGAAGCTTTCTTT	CASIKQGNMNTEAFF
TRBJ1-1	TRBV5-1	.	.	TGCGCCAGCAGCGTCACAGTCTCTATGAACACTGAAGCTTTCTTT	CASSVTVSMNTEAFF
TRBJ1-1	TRBV9	.	.	TGTGCCAGCAGCCAAGGGGGGGCTGAAGCTTTCTTT	CASSQGGAEAFF
TRBJ1-5	TRBV6-6	few	.	TGTGCCAGCAGTTCCAGACAGAGAGATCAGCCCCAGCATTTT	CASSSRQRDQPQHF
TRBJ1-1	TRBV10-3	.	.	TGTGCCATCAGTGAGTCGCTTGGCGCAGGGAGGACTGAAGCTTTCTTT	CAISESLGAGRTEAFF
TRBJ2-3	TRBV5-4	.	TRBD1	TGTGCCAGCAGCCCTACGGCGGGACAGGGGGCAGATACGCAGTATTTT	CASSPTAGQGADTQYF
TRBJ2-3	TRBV7-6	.	.	TGTGCCAGCAGCTTGGGGGCCTTGGGCACAGATACGCAGTATTTT	CASSLGALGTDTQYF
TRBJ2-6	TRBV11-2	.	TRBD1	TGTGCCAGCAGCTTAGTTAGGGACAGGGGGCGGGCGGGGGCCAACGTCCTGACTTTC	CASSLVRDRGRAGANVLTF
TRBJ1-4	TRBV5-8	.	TRBD1	TGTGCCAGCAGCATGGGACAGCGTAATGAAAAACTGTTTTTT	CASSMGQRNEKLFF
TRBJ2-5	TRBV9	.	.	TGTGCCAGCAGCGTAGCGGGGGGCCTCGAAGAGACCCAGTACTTC	CASSVAGGLEETQYF
TRBJ2-1	TRBV18	.	TRBD2	TGTGCCAGCTCTTTGGGGACTAGCGCCGGCAATGAGCAGTTCTTC	CASSLGTSAGNEQFF
TRBJ1-3	TRBV19	.	.	TGTGCCAGTAGTTGGGGGGGAGCTGGAAACACCATATATTTT	CASSWGGAGNTIYF
TRBJ1-1	TRBV7-9	.	.	TGTGCCAGCAGCCCAGATCTTGGGGGGGCCACTGAAGCTTTCTTT	CASSPDLGGATEAFF
TRBJ1-1	TRBV7-9	.	.	TGTGCCAGCAGCGCTGACAGCTGGAACACTGAAGCTTTCTTT	CASSADSWNTEAFF
TRBJ2-7	TRBV5-1	.	.	TGCGCCAGCAGTTTGGATAACTACGAGCAGTACTTC	CASSLDNYEQYF
TRBJ2-3	TRBV18	.	.	TGTGCCAGCTCACCATCGGCTGGACGGGGGGATACGCAGTATTTT	CASSPSAGRGDTQYF
TRBJ2-1	TRBV19	few	TRBD2	TGTGCCAGTAGCCGAGGCCGCGGGGGGCGGAAGAATGAGCAGTTCTTC	CASSRGRGGRKNEQFF
TRBJ1-1	TRBV19	.	.	TGTGCCAGTAGTATTAGTGGGGAGAAGTACACTGAAGCTTTCTTT	CASSISGEKYTEAFF
TRBJ1-2	TRBV5-1	.	.	TGCGCCAGCAGCTTGGACCCCGAGAACTATGGCTACACCTTC	CASSLDPENYGYTF
TRBJ2-5	TRBV5-5	.	.	TGTGCCAGCAGCTCCCGGGCGGGCGGAGAGACCCAGTACTTC	CASSSRAGGETQYF
TRBJ2-2	TRBV19	.	TRBD1	TGTGCCAGTGCCCCGGGACAGGGGCGTACGAACACCGGGGAGCTGTTTTTT	CASAPGQGRTNTGELFF
TRBJ2-1	TRBV11-2	.	TRBD2	TGTGCCAGCAGCCCAGGGCGGGCTAGCGGGAGAACTGAGCAGTTCTTC	CASSPGRASGRTEQFF
TRBJ2-5	TRBV24-1	few	TRBD2	TGTGCCACCAGTGAAACGAGCGGGAGTATTCAAGAGACCCAGTACTTC	CATSETSGSIQETQYF
TRBJ2-3	TRBV10-3	.	TRBD2	TGTGCCATCAGTGAAGCGGGGGGCTTCACAGATACGCAGTATTTT	CAISEAGGFTDTQYF
TRBJ2-1	TRBV2	few	TRBD2	TGTGCCAGCAGTGGACTAGCGGGAAGTGAGCAGTTCTTC	CASSGLAGSEQFF
TRBJ2-1	TRBV11-2	.	TRBD2	TGTGCCAGCAAACCCGGGACTAGCGGCCACAATGAGCAGTTCTTC	CASKPGTSGHNEQFF
TRBJ1-1	TRBV6-5	.	.	TGTGCCAGCATGATGTTTAACTCTGGGAACACTGAAGCTTTCTTT	CASMMFNSGNTEAFF
TRBJ1-5	TRBV3-1/TRBV3-2	once	TRBD1	TGTGCCAGCAGCCAAGCCGGACAGGGGGCGGGTCAGCCCCAGCATTTT	CASSQAGQGAGQPQHF
TRBJ1-6	TRBV3-1/TRBV3-2	.	TRBD1	TGTGCCAGCAGCCAGAGGACAGGGAATTCACCCCTCCACTTT	CASSQRTGNSPLHF
TRBJ1-1	TRBV5-6	few	TRBD1	TGTGCCAGCACCCAGGGGGCGGGAACTGAAGCTTTCTTT	CASTQGAGTEAFF
TRBJ1-1	TRBV5-6	.	TRBD1	TGTGCCAGCAGCTTCCAAGGACAGGGGGCCAGAACTGAAGCTTTCTTT	CASSFQGQGARTEAFF
TRBJ2-7	TRBV20-1	.	TRBD2	TGCAGTGCTAGTGTAGCGGGAGGGCCGGTATTCAAGCAGTACTTC	CSASVAGGPVFKQYF
TRBJ2-3	TRBV2	.	TRBD2	TGTGCCAGCAGTACCGGGACTAGCGGGAGGGGGGCAGATACGCAGTATTTT	CASSTGTSGRGADTQYF
TRBJ1-5	TRBV10-3	few	TRBD1	TGTGCCATCAGTCCCCGACAGGGCGGCAATCAGCCCCAGCATTTT	CAISPRQGGNQPQHF
TRBJ1-2	TRBV2	.	.	TGTGCCAGCCAACAGGGAACAAACTATGGCTACACCTTC	CASQQGTNYGYTF